One sample yielded the 15 T cell receptor beta chains listed below, sequenced in a study of blood T cell repertoires in COVID-19. Generated by immunoSEQ multiplex PCR, the TCRdb table keeps only in-frame clones and is missing some. The sample comprises some 130,000 clones, roughly four fifths of which are singletons, and 18% rests with the top ten. Sequenced material: PBMCs or T cells enriched from blood (not recorded which). These receptors were obtained from a young man who had recovered from COVID-19.

The rearrangement links TRBV5-1 to TRBJ2-3; 9 bases map to TRBD2. V shed 0 bases, J shed 3 bases, and the junction held 5 bases outside the gene matches. Germline CDR1 reads SGHRS; CDR2 reads YFSETQ. The CDR3 loop spans 16 amino acids. The CDR3 loop reads CASSLAGLAGTDTQYF. The CDR3 bases are TGCGCCAGCAGCTTGGCCGGGCTAGCGGGGACAGATACGCAGTATTTT.

This rearrangement joins TRBV2 to TRBJ2-7; possible D gene TRBD1, 5 bases. This CDR3 region has 15 residues. Per the germline V gene, CDR1 is SNHLY and CDR2 is FYNNEI. Trimming pared 2 bases from V and 1 base from J, leaving 12 bases between. CDR3 region: CASSETAGWSYEQYF. CDR3 coding DNA: TGTGCCAGCAGTGAAACGGCAGGGTGGTCCTACGAGCAGTACTTC.

V is TRBV11-2 and J is TRBJ1-6; 7 bases fit TRBD1. CDR3 length: 16 residues. Germline assignment: CDR1 SGHAT and CDR2 FQNNGV. The V and J ends lost 2 bases and 7 bases, in that order; junction bases with no gene match: 8. The CDR3 region has the DNA TGTGCCAGCAGCTTAAGGTTAGGGGGCACAAATTCACCCCTCCACTTT. It translates to CASSLRLGGTNSPLHF.

This clone occurred a few times. The V call is TRBV11-2, the J call TRBJ2-1; tentatively, D is TRBD1 (5 bases). The CDR3 is 15 amino acids. CDR1 and CDR2 (germline): SGHAT, FQNNGV. V was shortened by 7 bases and J by 4 bases, with 17 bases between the two germline ends. CDR3 coding DNA: TGTGCCAGCATGTGGCAGGGCGAATTATACAATGAGCAGTTCTTC. Translation gives CASMWQGELYNEQFF.

This clone was seen once. The chain employs TRBV18 and TRBJ2-1; TRBD2 agrees at 7 bases. The CDR3 loop spans 14 amino acids. CDR1 KGHSH and CDR2 LQKENI come from the germline V gene. V shed 1 base and J 4 bases; nucleotides not matched to a gene: 1. CDR3 region: CASSPREGYNEQFF. The CDR3 DNA reads TGTGCCAGCTCACCACGGGAGGGATACAATGAGCAGTTCTTC.

The chain is built from TRBV7-8 and TRBJ2-3; 11 nucleotides match TRBD1. The CDR3 is made up of 15 amino acids. The junction had 3 bases not matched to a gene; V was cut back by 4 bases and J by 3 bases. Germline V gene data show CDR1 as SGHVS and CDR2 as FQNEAQ. CDR3 nucleotides: TGTGCCAGCAGCTCCGGGACAGGGGGGACAGATACGCAGTATTTT. It specifies CASSSGTGGTDTQYF.

V usage is TRBV12-5 and J usage is TRBJ1-1; no firm D call. V shed 6 bases and J shed 4 bases, with 12 bases lying between them. The CDR3 loop spans 13 amino acids. Germline lookup yields CDR1 LGHNT and CDR2 FRNRAP. CDR3 DNA sequence: TGTGCTAGTGGGACAACGGATCGCACTGAAGCTTTCTTT. Translated, it gives CASGTTDRTEAFF.

This clone was observed once. The genes are TRBV29-1 and TRBJ1-4; D is unclear. Trimming removed 6 bases at V and 7 bases at J, with 18 bases between. Germline-derived CDR1 and CDR2 are SQVTM and ANQGSEA. The CDR3 covers 14 residues. DNA for the CDR3: TGCAGCGTAGCAGACGGGTCAAACGGTGAAAAACTGTTTTTT. Translated, it gives CSVADGSNGEKLFF.

This rearrangement joins TRBV9 to TRBJ2-3, with D possibly TRBD2 on 5 matching bases. Per the germline V gene, CDR1 is SGDLS and CDR2 is YYNGEE. This CDR3 spans 14 amino acids. V gave up 4 bases and J gave up 2 bases, with 11 bases separating them. The CDR3 region has the DNA TGTGCCAGCAGCCGGCGGGCCCCCACAGATACGCAGTATTTT. It encodes CASSRRAPTDTQYF.

The CDR3 spells CASSPTGTEAFF. DNA of the CDR3: TGTGCCAGCAGCCCGACAGGTACTGAAGCTTTCTTT. J is TRBJ1-1 and V is TRBV14; D is perhaps TRBD1 (6 bases). Germline V gives CDR1 SGHDN, CDR2 FVKESK. CDR3 length: 12 residues. Trimming shortened V by 4 bases and J by 5 bases, and 8 bases separated the two germline ends. The full variable domain, with the rest looked up from reference TRBV14 and TRBJ1-1, is EAGVTQFPSHSVIEKGQTVTLRCDPISGHDNLYWYRRVMGKEIKFLLHFVKESKQDESGMPNNRFLAERTGGTYSTLKVQPAELEDSGVYFCASSPTGTEAFFGQGTRLTVV.

This clone has a handful of counts. This chain joins TRBV5-4 and TRBJ1-1; the match to TRBD1 covers 10 bases. With 0 bases clipped from V and 4 bases from J, the junction kept 3 bases outside the gene matches. The CDR3 is 15 amino acids. CDR1 is SGHNT, CDR2 YYREEE, per germline (reference sequence). The chain's CDR3 is CASSLAGQGGTEAFF. As DNA, the CDR3 is TGTGCCAGCAGCTTGGCCGGACAGGGGGGCACTGAAGCTTTCTTT.

This rearrangement joins TRBV27 to TRBJ1-2; 7 bases map to TRBD1. Germline assignment: CDR1 MNHEY and CDR2 SMNVEV (reference sequence). V dropped 5 bases and J dropped 7; count of bases not matched to a gene: 10. The CDR3 totals 14 residues. CDR3 sequence (DNA): TGTGCCAGCAGTCCATGGACAGGAGGCTCTGGCTACACCTTC. Translating it yields CASSPWTGGSGYTF.

V and J are TRBV7-9 and TRBJ1-2; TRBD1 matches 7 bases. Trimming took 1 base from V and 3 from J; bases not matched to a gene: 5. The germline V gene has CDR1 SEHNR and CDR2 FQNEAQ (reference sequence). The CDR3 consists of 15 residues. The CDR3 loop reads CASSLVQGLDYGYTF. CDR3 in DNA: TGTGCCAGCAGCTTAGTACAGGGGTTAGACTATGGCTACACCTTC.

This clone was seen a single time. V is TRBV5-1 and J is TRBJ2-1; 9 nucleotides match TRBD1. J gave up 4 bases and V 5 bases, and 7 bases lay outside the gene matches. Germline-derived CDR1 and CDR2 are SGHRS and YFSETQ. The CDR3 contains 15 residues. The CDR3 DNA sequence: TGCGCCAGCAGACAACCGACAGGGGGTTACAATGAGCAGTTCTTC. Amino acids: CASRQPTGGYNEQFF. The full variable domain, its missing parts supplied by reference TRBV5-1 and TRBJ2-1, is KAGVTQTPRYLIKTRGQQVTLSCSPISGHRSVSWYQQTPGQGLQFLFEYFSETQRNKGNFPGRFSGRQFSNSRSEMNVSTLELGDSALYLCASRQPTGGYNEQFFGPGTRLTVL.

The chain joins TRBV7-9 to TRBJ1-6; no firm D call. The CDR3 spans 15 residues. CDR1 and CDR2 (germline): SEHNR, FQNEAQ (reference sequence). V shed 4 bases and J shed 6 bases, with 13 bases lying between them. This chain's CDR3 is CASSSPGEPNSPLHF. CDR3 nucleotides: TGTGCCAGCAGCTCCCCCGGAGAGCCTAATTCACCCCTCCACTTT.